The present entry profiles one T cell receptor beta chain with its context. These data are taken from a study of blood T cell repertoires in COVID-19. V shed 4 bases and J 7 bases; nucleotides not matched to a gene: 20. The CDR3 is 19 amino acids. Germline V lookup: CDR1 SGHTA, CDR2 FQGTGA. Using immunoSEQ multiplex PCR, the repertoire was profiled, and TCRdb retains in-frame clones only, with some absent. The table lists 310,000 or so clones, 75% to 95% of them singletons. The study assigned cohorts using participant-reported clinical history. Symptom resolution, clearance, or two negative PCRs marked the recovered donors of Cohort 3.

J is TRBJ2-3 and V is TRBV7-3; 10 nucleotides agree with TRBD2. The specimen was PBMCs or T cells enriched from blood (not recorded which). This TCR came from a woman aged 25 to 39 who had recovered from COVID-19. CDR3 bases: TGTGCCAGCAGCTCACAAATCGCTCTAGCGGGAGTCGGGGATTATACGCAGTATTTT. Translation: CASSSQIALAGVGDYTQYF.